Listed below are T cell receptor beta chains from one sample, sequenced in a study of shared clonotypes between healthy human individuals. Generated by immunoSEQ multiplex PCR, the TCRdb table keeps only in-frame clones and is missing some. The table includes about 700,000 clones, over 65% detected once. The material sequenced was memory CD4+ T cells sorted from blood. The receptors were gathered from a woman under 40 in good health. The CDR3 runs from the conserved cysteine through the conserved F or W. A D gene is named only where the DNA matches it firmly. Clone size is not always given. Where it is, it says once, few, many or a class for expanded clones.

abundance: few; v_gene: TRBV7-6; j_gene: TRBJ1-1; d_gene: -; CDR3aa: CASSLNSGTSNTEAFF; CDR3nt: TGTGCCAGCAGCTTAAATAGCGGGACATCGAACACTGAAGCTTTCTTT
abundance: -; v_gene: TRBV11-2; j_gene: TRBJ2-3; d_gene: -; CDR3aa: CASSLVPLTDPGTQYF; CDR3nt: TGTGCCAGCAGCTTAGTGCCCCTTACTGACCCCGGGACGCAGTATTTT
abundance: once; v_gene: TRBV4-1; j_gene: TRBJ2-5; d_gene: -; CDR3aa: CASSQDLTKRAQETQYF; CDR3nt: TGCGCCAGCAGCCAAGATTTAACGAAACGGGCCCAAGAGACCCAGTACTTC
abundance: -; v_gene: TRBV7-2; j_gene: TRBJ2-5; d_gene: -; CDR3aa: CASSLATSQETQYF; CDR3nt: TGTGCCAGCAGCTTAGCGACCAGCCAAGAGACCCAGTACTTC
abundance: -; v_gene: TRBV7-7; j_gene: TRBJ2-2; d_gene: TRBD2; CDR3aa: CASSEREGTGELFF; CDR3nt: TGTGCCAGCAGCGAGCGGGAGGGGACCGGGGAGCTGTTTTTT
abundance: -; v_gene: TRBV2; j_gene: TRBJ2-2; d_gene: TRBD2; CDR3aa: CASSGLAGAGTGELFF; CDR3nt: TGTGCCAGCAGTGGGCTAGCGGGAGCTGGAACCGGGGAGCTGTTTTTT
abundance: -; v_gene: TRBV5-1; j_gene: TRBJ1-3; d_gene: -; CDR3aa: CASSLASSGNTIYF; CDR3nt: TGCGCCAGCAGCTTAGCCAGCTCTGGAAACACCATATATTTT
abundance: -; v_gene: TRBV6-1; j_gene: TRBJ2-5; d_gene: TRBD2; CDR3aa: CASSEFTGGIGETQYF; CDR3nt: TGTGCCAGCAGTGAATTCACGGGAGGAATAGGAGAGACCCAGTACTTC
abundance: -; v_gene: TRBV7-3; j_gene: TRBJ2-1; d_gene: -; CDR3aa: CASSLTSSSYNEQFF; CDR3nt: TGTGCCAGCAGCTTAACCTCTAGCTCCTACAATGAGCAGTTCTTC
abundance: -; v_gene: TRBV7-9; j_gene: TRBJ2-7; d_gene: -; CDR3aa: CASSPRTPGYEQYF; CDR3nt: TGTGCCAGCAGCCCCCGTACCCCTGGGTACGAGCAGTACTTC
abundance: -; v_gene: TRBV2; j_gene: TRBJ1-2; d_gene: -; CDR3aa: CASRQQGYYGYTF; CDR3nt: TGTGCCAGCAGACAACAGGGATACTATGGCTACACCTTC
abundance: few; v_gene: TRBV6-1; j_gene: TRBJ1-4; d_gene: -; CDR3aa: CASSPEGGAEKLFF; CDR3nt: TGTGCCAGCAGCCCAGAGGGGGGGGCTGAAAAACTGTTTTTT
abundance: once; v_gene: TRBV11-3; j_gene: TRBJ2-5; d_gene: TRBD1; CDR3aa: CASSPGQAQETQYF; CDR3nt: TGTGCCAGCAGTCCAGGACAGGCCCAAGAGACCCAGTACTTC
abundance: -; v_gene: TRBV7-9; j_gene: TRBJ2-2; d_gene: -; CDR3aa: CASTKPLGGAYTGELFF; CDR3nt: TGTGCCAGCACCAAACCTTTGGGGGGCGCTTACACCGGGGAGCTGTTTTTT
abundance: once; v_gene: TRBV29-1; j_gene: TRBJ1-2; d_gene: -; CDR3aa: CSVRDPSYGYTF; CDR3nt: TGCAGCGTTAGGGATCCATCTTATGGCTACACCTTC
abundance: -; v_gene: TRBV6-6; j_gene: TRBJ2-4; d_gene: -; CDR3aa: CASSYGGVAKNIQYF; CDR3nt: TGTGCCAGCAGTTACGGTGGAGTAGCCAAAAACATTCAGTACTTC
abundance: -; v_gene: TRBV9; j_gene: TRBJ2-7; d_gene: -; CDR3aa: CASSVGGSSYEQYF; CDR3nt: TGTGCCAGCAGCGTAGGAGGGAGCTCCTACGAGCAGTACTTC
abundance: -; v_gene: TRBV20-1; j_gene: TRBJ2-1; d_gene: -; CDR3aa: CSASRGAEQFF; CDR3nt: TGCAGTGCTTCGAGAGGTGCTGAGCAGTTCTTC
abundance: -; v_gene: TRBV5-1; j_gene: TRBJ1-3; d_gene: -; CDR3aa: CASSLGTFGNTIYF; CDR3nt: TGCGCCAGCAGCCTCGGGACCTTCGGAAACACCATATATTTT
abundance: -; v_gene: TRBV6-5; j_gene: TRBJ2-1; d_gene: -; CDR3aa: CASRTGQLSYNEQFF; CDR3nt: TGTGCCAGCAGAACAGGACAGTTGTCCTACAATGAGCAGTTCTTC
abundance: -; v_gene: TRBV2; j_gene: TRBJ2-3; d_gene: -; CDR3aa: CASSDGMLQNTDTQYF; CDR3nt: TGTGCCAGCAGTGACGGTATGTTACAGAACACAGATACGCAGTATTTT
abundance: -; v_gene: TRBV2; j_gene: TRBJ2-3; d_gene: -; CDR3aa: CASSEAGDFSTDTQYF; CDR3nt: TGTGCCAGCAGTGAAGCCGGGGATTTTAGCACAGATACGCAGTATTTT
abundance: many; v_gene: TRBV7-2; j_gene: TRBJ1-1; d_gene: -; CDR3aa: CASSLLSDGEAFF; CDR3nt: TGTGCCAGCAGCTTATTAAGTGATGGTGAAGCTTTCTTT
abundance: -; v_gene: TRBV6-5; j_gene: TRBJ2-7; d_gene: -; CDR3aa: CASSYFQGYEQYF; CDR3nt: TGTGCCAGCAGTTATTTTCAGGGCTACGAGCAGTACTTC
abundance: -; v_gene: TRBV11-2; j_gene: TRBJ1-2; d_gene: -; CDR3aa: CASSLGSGLGGYTF; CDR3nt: TGTGCCAGCAGCTTAGGGTCCGGCCTCGGCGGCTACACCTTC
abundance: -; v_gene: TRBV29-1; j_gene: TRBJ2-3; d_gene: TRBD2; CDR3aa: CSVGSGRGTDTQYF; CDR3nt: TGCAGCGTGGGCAGCGGGAGAGGCACAGATACGCAGTATTTT
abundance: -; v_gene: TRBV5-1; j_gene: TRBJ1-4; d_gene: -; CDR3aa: CASSVGGADEKLFF; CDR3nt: TGCGCCAGCAGCGTGGGCGGTGCCGATGAAAAACTGTTTTTT
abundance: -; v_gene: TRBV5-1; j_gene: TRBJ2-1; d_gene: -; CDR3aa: CASSLDGGQFF; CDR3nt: TGCGCCAGCAGCTTAGATGGCGGGCAGTTCTTC
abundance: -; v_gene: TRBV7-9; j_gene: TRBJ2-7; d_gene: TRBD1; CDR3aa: CASSTRQGYEQYF; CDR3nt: TGTGCCAGCAGCACTAGACAGGGCTACGAGCAGTACTTC
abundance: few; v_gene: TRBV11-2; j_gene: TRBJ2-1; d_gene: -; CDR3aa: CASSLDQVGVYEQFF; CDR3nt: TGTGCCAGCAGCTTAGATCAAGTGGGAGTATATGAGCAGTTCTTC
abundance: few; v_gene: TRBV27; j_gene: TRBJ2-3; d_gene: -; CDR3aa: CASSSSHGDTQYF; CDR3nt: TGTGCCAGCAGTTCAAGCCATGGAGATACGCAGTATTTT
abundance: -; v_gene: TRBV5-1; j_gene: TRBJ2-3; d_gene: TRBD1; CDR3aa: CASSFTVTGSDTQYF; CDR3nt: TGCGCCAGCAGCTTTACGGTGACAGGGTCAGATACGCAGTATTTT
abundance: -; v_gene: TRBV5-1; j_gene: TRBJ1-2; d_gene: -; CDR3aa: CASSLSGGPGYTF; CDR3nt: TGCGCCAGCAGCTTATCGGGGGGCCCCGGCTACACCTTC
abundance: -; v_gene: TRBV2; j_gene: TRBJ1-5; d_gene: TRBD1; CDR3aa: CASSPQGNNQPQHF; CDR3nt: TGTGCCAGCAGCCCACAGGGGAACAATCAGCCCCAGCATTTT
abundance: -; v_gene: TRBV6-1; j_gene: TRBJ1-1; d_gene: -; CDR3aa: CASTFLRGSDTEAFF; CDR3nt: TGTGCCAGCACTTTTCTGCGGGGGTCGGACACTGAAGCTTTCTTT
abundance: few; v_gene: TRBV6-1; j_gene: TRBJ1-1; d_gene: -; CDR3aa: CAGQRGDMNTEAFF; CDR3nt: TGTGCCGGACAGAGAGGAGATATGAACACTGAAGCTTTCTTT
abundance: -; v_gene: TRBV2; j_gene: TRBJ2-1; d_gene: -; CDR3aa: CASNMEYRENEQFF; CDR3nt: TGTGCCAGCAACATGGAGTATCGGGAGAATGAGCAGTTCTTC
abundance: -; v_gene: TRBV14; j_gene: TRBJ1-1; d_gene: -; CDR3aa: CASSQVSGYTEAFF; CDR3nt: TGTGCCAGCAGCCAAGTTAGCGGCTACACTGAAGCTTTCTTT
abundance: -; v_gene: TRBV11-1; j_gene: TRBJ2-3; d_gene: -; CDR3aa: CASSRGDTQYF; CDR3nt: TGTGCCAGCAGCAGGGGCGATACGCAGTATTTT
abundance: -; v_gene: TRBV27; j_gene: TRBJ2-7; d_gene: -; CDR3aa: CASSSLLSYEQYF; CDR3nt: TGTGCCAGCAGTTCCCTTCTCTCCTACGAGCAGTACTTC
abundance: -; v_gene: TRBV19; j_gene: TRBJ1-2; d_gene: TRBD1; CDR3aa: CASSRPGTGNYGYTF; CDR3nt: TGTGCCAGTAGTAGGCCAGGGACAGGGAACTATGGCTACACCTTC
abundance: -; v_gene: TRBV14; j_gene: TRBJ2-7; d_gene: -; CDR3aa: CASSQARMGEQYF; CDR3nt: TGTGCCAGCAGCCAAGCCAGGATGGGCGAGCAGTACTTC
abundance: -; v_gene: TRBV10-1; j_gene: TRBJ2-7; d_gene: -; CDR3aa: CASINPRLSNEQYF; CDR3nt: TGCGCCAGCATTAATCCTCGGCTCTCGAACGAGCAGTACTTC
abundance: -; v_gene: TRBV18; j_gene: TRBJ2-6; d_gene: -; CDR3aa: CASSAARSLGANVLTF; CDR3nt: TGTGCCAGCTCGGCCGCGAGGAGCCTGGGGGCCAACGTCCTGACTTTC
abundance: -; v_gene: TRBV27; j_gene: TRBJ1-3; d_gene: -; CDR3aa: CASSPSGGNTIYF; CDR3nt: TGTGCCAGCAGTCCAAGTGGGGGAAACACCATATATTTT
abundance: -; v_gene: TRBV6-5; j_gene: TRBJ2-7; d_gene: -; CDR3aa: CASSRTGLGRYEQYF; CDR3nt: TGTGCCAGCAGCAGAACAGGGTTGGGGAGATACGAGCAGTACTTC
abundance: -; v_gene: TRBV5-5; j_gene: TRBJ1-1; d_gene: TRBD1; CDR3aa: CASSPGQGIHEAFF; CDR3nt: TGTGCCAGCAGCCCGGGACAGGGGATACATGAAGCTTTCTTT
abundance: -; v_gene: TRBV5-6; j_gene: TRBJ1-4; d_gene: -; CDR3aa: CASSLDLGETNEKLFF; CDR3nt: TGTGCCAGCAGCTTGGATCTTGGGGAAACTAATGAAAAACTGTTTTTT
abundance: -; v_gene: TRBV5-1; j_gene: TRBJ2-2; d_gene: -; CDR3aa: CASSLAGGAGTGELFF; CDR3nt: TGCGCCAGCAGCTTGGCCGGGGGAGCAGGCACCGGGGAGCTGTTTTTT
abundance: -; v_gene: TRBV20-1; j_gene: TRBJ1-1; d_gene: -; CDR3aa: CSALGVGAFF; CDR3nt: TGCAGTGCCTTAGGGGTTGGAGCTTTCTTT